This is a list of T cell receptor beta chains from one sample in a study of cytomegalovirus exposure and HLA in healthy donors. Produced via immunoSEQ multiplex PCR; TCRdb's table is partial and in-frame only. Of under 150,000 clones in the sample, about 78% were seen once. Sequenced input: PBMCs. The receptors were gathered from a woman younger than 45 in good health and CMV-seropositive. The conserved cysteine and the conserved F or W are not part of the CDR3 here. The D gene is left open where the match is weak.

>TRBD2|TRBV5-1
ASSTGLVGGSSETQY
>NA|TRBV7-9
ASSLAEYQETQY
>NA|TRBV28
ASTQPGNYNEQF
>NA|TRBV19
ATDNRATEAF
>TRBD1|TRBV2
ASRGQGSGNQPQH
>TRBD1|TRBV10-3
AISTGGDYGYT
>NA|TRBV2
ASRGLNNEQF
>TRBD2|TRBV11-1
ASSSSGLAEETQY
>TRBD1|TRBV5-1
ASSSQGGVNTEAF
>TRBD2|TRBV6-5
ASSGGSGRIDEQF
>TRBD1|TRBV27
ASSLDRGGGYT
>NA|TRBV14
ASTGQSIVGNTIY
>NA|TRBV6-1
ASSPRTGGGEQF
>NA|TRBV4-1
ASSPFENSNQPQH
>NA|TRBV5-1
ASSGRGDTQY
>TRBD1|TRBV19
ASSMGQGYEQY
>TRBD2|TRBV11-3
ASSLELWLAGGRSTDTQY
>NA|TRBV7-6
ASSSPGNTEAF
>TRBD1|TRBV4-1
ASSQRMGTGGSPNYGYT
>NA|TRBV11-3
ASSLSSGAFQNTEAF
>NA|TRBV28
ASRGYLGSPNTEAF
>NA|TRBV12-5
ASGLHGTYEQY
>TRBD1|TRBV30
ASEGGTGAEKLF
>TRBD2|TRBV5-4
ASSPSGGKTYEQY
>NA|TRBV6-4
ASSPRVRPDNEQF
>NA|TRBV5-1
ASSLGRGSRQPQH
>NA|TRBV5-1
ASSSRYEQF
>NA|TRBV25-1
ASNLKGDTEAF
>NA|TRBV5-8
ASSQDRFSYT
>NA|TRBV2
ASSELQVDLNEQY
>NA|TRBV9
ASSRQSQYGYT
>TRBD2|TRBV6-6
ASTVTSGRVNEQF
>NA|TRBV10-3
AISDTQTVYEQY
>TRBD1|TRBV18
ASSLGTVNQPQH
>TRBD1|TRBV29-1
SAPGQGENTIY
>NA|TRBV5-6
ASSFPSSYEQY
>NA|TRBV19
ASKTGGNSPLH
>TRBD1|TRBV18
ASSLRQGRSAGELF
>NA|TRBV9
ASSGRRGGPSLIYGYT
>TRBD2|TRBV14
ASSPGGRGSTDTQY
>NA|TRBV5-4
ASSLVRGLDYGYT
>NA|TRBV5-1
ASSLEGGGETQY
>NA|TRBV7-3
ASSPIGATDTQY
>NA|TRBV5-1
ASSPTGHGEKLF
>NA|TRBV19
ASSMWPGEANYGYT
>TRBD2|TRBV5-1
ASSFIYSGNNEQF
>NA|TRBV5-5
ASSATISNTEAF
>NA|TRBV30
AWSVGGAKTEAF
>TRBD1|TRBV7-6
ASSPGTGDYGYT
>NA|TRBV5-1
ASSLEGNGIGNTEAF
>TRBD2|TRBV2
ASITGTSNEQF
>TRBD1|TRBV2
ASSLTGDGSPLH
>TRBD1|TRBV4-1
ASSQVTGGPEAF
>NA|TRBV5-6
ASSLGGQGGWQPQH
>TRBD1|TRBV6-1
ASKEEQGAAYEQY